Following are 8 T cell receptor beta chains from one sample sequenced in a study of blood T cell repertoires in COVID-19. Some clones are missing from TCRdb's copy, which holds only in-frame ones; the method was immunoSEQ multiplex PCR. Altogether around 310,000 clones are present, approximately 90% being singletons, with the ten largest covering 9.5% to 15%. Sequencing was carried out using peripheral blood. The receptor source for this set is a woman between 55 and 75 years old with acute or convalescent COVID-19.

This chain joins TRBV28 and TRBJ2-7; 10 positions match TRBD2. Germline CDR1 MDHEN, CDR2 SYDVKM. J gave up 4 bases and V 4 bases, and 10 bases lay outside the gene matches. This CDR3 comprises 16 residues. The DNA of the CDR3 is TGTGCCAGCAGTTCCACCGGGACTAGCGTCTGGTACGAGCAGTACTTC. Amino acid sequence: CASSSTGTSVWYEQYF.

A single count supports this clone. The chain is built from TRBV28 and TRBJ1-6; no clear D gene. The CDR3 has 17 residues. The V and J ends lost 3 bases and 0 bases respectively, with 12 bases between them. Germline CDR1 MDHEN, CDR2 SYDVKM. The CDR3 reads CASSLPIPSSYNSPLHF. DNA for the CDR3: TGTGCCAGCAGTTTGCCGATCCCGAGCTCCTATAATTCACCCCTCCACTTT. Combining the CDR3 with reference TRBV28 and TRBJ1-6 gives the whole variable domain DVKVTQSSRYLVKRTGEKVFLECVQDMDHENMFWYRQDPGLGLRLIYFSYDVKMKEKGDIPEGYSVSREKKERFSLILESASTNQTSMYLCASSLPIPSSYNSPLHFGNGTRLTVT.

The chain has TRBV14 and TRBJ2-7; 7 nucleotides match TRBD2. The trim removed 3 bases at V and 1 base at J, leaving 6 bases unmatched. CDR1 is SGHDN, CDR2 FVKESK, per germline. The length of the CDR3 is 15 residues. This CDR3 reads CASSQSGGGSYEQYF. The DNA of the CDR3 is TGTGCCAGCAGCCAGTCAGGCGGGGGTTCCTACGAGCAGTACTTC.

The J gene is TRBJ2-1, the V gene TRBV4-1; a possible D gene is TRBD1 (5 bases). CDR1 and CDR2 from the germline V gene are MGHRA and YSYEKL. V lost 1 base and J lost 5, with 15 bases in between. The CDR3 extends over 16 amino acids. CDR3 sequence reads: CASSQVGTGINNEQFF. For the CDR3, the DNA is TGCGCCAGCAGCCAAGTCGGAACAGGAATAAACAATGAGCAGTTCTTC.

The chain combines TRBV28 with TRBJ2-7, with 7 bases fitting TRBD1. The J segment lost 4 bases and the V segment lost 8 bases, leaving 5 bases of the junction unmatched. Germline V gene data show CDR1 as MDHEN and CDR2 as SYDVKM. This CDR3 has 12 amino acids. Here the CDR3 DNA reads TGTGCCAGCCGAGACAGGGTGTACGAGCAGTACTTC. It yields the protein CASRDRVYEQYF.

The genes are TRBV19 and TRBJ1-2; 7 bases fit TRBD1. CDR1 and CDR2 from the germline V gene are LNHDA and SQIVND (reference sequence). The CDR3 is made up of 15 amino acids. The V gene end was trimmed by 5 bases and the J gene end by 4 bases; junction bases not matched to a gene: 10. CDR3 region: CASSASGTAGYGYTF. The CDR3 nucleotides are TGTGCCAGTAGTGCTTCTGGGACAGCGGGCTATGGCTACACCTTC.

Only one count was recorded for this clone. J is TRBJ1-5 and V is TRBV21-1; the table names TRBD1, a call not compared with the DNA. TRBV21-1 is listed as a pseudogene. The CDR3 extends over 15 amino acids. This chain's CDR3 is CASSYEDRTPQPQHF. In DNA, the CDR3 is TGTGCCAGCAGCTACGAAGACAGGACCCCCCAGCCCCAGCATTTT.

V usage is TRBV3-1 (or the pseudogene TRBV3-2) and J usage is TRBJ1-2, with unresolved D. The CDR3 length is 15 residues. Germline CDR1 is LGHDT and CDR2 is YNNKEL (reference sequence). Deletions cut 4 bases from V and 4 bases from J, with 16 bases between. In DNA form, the CDR3 reads TGTGCCAGCAGCCCCCCTCTGCACAGACCCTATGGCTACACCTTC. Residues: CASSPPLHRPYGYTF.